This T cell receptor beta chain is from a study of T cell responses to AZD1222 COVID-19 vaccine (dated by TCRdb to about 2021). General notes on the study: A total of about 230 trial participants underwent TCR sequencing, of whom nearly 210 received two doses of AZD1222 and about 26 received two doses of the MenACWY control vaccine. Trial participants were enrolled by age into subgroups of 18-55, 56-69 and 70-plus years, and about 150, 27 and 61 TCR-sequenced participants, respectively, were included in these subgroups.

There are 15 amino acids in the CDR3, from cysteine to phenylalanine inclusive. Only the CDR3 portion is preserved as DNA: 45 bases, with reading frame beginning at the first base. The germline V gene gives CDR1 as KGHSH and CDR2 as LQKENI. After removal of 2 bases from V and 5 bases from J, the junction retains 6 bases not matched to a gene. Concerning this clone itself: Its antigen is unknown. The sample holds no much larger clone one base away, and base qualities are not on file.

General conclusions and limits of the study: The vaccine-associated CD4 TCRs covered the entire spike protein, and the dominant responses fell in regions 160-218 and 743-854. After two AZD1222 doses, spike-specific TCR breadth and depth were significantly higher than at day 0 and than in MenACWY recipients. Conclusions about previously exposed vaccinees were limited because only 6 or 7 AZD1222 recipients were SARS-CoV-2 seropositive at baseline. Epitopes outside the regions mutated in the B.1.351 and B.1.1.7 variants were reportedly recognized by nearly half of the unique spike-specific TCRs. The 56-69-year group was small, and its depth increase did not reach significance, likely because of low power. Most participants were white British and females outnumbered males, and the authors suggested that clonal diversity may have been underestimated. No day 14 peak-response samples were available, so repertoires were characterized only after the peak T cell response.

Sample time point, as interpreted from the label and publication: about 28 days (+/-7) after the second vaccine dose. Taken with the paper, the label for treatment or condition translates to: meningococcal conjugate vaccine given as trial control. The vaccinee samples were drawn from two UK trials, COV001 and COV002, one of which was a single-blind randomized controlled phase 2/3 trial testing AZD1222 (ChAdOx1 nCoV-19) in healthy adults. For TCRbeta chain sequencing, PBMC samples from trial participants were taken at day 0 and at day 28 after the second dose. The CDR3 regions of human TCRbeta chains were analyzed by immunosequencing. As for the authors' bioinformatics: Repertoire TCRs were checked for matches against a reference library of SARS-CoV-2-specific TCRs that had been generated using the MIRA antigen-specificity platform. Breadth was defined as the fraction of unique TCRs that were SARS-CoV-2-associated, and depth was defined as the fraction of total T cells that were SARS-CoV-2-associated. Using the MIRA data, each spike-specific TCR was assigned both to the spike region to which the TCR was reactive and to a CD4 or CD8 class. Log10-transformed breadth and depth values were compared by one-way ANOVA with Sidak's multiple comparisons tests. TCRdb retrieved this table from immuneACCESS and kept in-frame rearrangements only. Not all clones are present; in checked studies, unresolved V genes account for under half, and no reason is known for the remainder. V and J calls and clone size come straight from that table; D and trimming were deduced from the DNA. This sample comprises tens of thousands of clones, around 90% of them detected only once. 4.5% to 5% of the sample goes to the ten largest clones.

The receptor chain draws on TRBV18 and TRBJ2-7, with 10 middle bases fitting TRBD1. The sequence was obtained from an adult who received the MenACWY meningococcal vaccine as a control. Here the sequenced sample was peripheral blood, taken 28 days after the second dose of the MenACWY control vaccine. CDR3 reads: CASSPAVGQGNEQYF. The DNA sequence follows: TGTGCCAGCTCACCAGCTGTGGGACAGGGGAACGAGCAGTACTTC.